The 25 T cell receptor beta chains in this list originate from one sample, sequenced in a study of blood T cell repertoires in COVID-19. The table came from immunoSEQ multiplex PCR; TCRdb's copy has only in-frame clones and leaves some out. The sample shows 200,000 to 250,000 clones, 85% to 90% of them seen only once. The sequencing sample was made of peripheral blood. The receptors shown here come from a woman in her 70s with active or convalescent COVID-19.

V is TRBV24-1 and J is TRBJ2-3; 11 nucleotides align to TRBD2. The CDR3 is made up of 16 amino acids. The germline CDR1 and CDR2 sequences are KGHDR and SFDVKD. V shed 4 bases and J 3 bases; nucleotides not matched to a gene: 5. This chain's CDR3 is CATSDRTSGLTDTQYF. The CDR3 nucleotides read TGTGCCACCAGTGACAGGACTAGCGGGCTTACAGATACGCAGTATTTT.

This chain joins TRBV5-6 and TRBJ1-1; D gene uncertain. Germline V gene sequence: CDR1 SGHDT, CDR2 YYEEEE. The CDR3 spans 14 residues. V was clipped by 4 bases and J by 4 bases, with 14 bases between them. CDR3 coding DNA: TGTGCCAGCAGCCCTGTGGGGAGGGTCACTGAAGCTTTCTTT. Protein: CASSPVGRVTEAFF. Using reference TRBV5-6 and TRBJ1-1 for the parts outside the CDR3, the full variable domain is DAGVTQSPTHLIKTRGQQVTLRCSPKSGHDTVSWYQQALGQGPQFIFQYYEEEERQRGNFPDRFSGHQFPNYSSELNVNALLLGDSALYLCASSPVGRVTEAFFGQGTRLTVV.

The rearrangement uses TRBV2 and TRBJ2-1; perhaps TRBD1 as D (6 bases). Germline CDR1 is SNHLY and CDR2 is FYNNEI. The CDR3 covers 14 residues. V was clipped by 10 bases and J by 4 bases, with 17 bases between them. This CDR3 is CATQGSYRYNEQFF. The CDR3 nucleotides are TGTGCCACCCAGGGGTCATACAGGTACAATGAGCAGTTCTTC.

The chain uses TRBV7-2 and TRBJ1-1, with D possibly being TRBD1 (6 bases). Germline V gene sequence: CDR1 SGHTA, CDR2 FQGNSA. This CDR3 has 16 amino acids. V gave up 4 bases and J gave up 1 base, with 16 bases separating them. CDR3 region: CASSSEQGFGNTEAFF. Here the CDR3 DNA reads TGTGCCAGCAGCTCCGAACAGGGTTTTGGGAACACTGAAGCTTTCTTT.

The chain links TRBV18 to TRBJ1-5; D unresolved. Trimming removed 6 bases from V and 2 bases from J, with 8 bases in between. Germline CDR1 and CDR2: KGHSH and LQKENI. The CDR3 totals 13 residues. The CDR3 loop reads CASSPPGNQPQHF. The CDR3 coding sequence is TGTGCCAGCTCCCCCCCAGGCAATCAGCCCCAGCATTTT.

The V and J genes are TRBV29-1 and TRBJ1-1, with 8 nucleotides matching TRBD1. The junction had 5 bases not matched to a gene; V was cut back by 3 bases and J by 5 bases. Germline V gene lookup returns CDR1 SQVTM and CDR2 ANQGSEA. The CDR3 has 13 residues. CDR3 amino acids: CSVEGQAGTEAFF. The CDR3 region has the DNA TGCAGCGTTGAGGGACAGGCGGGGACTGAAGCTTTCTTT.

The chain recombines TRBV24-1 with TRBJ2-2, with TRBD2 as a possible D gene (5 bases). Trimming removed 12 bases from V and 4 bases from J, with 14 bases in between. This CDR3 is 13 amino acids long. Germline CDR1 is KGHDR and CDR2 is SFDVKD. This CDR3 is CAARAGSTGELFF. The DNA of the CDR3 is TGTGCCGCTCGGGCTGGGAGCACCGGGGAGCTGTTTTTT.

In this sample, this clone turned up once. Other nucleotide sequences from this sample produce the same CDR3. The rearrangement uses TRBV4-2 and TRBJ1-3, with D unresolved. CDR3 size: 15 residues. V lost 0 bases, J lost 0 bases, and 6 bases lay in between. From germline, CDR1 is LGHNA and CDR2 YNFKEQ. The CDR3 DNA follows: TGTGCCAGCAGCCAAGAGGGGAGCTCTGGAAACACCATATATTTT. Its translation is CASSQEGSSGNTIYF.

The CDR3 coding sequence is TGCGCCAGCAGCCAACAGGAACAGGAAAAACTGTTTTTT. It translates to CASSQQEQEKLFF. The chain links TRBV4-3 to TRBJ1-4, with D unclear. Per the germline V gene, CDR1 is LGHNA and CDR2 is YSLEER. Trimming removed 2 bases at V and 8 bases at J, with 9 bases between. The CDR3 runs to 13 residues.

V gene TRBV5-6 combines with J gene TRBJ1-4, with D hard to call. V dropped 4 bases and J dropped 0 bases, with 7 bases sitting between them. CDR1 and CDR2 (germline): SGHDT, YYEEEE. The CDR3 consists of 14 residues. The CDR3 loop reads CASSTLATNEKLFF. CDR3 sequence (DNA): TGTGCCAGCAGCACTTTAGCAACTAATGAAAAACTGTTTTTT.

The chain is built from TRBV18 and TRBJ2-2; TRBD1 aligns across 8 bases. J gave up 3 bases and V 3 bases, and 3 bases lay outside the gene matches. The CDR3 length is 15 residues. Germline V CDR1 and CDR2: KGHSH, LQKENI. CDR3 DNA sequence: TGTGCCAGCTCACCGGGACAGGAGTACACCGGGGAGCTGTTTTTT. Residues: CASSPGQEYTGELFF. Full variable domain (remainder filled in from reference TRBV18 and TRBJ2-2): NAGVMQNPRHLVRRRGQEARLRCSPMKGHSHVYWYRQLPEEGLKFMVYLQKENIIDESGMPKERFSAEFPKEGPSILRIQQVVRGDSAAYFCASSPGQEYTGELFFGEGSRLTVL.

The chain's CDR3 is CASSEHRGSGNTIYF. The DNA of the CDR3 is TGTGCCAGCAGTGAACACAGGGGGTCTGGAAACACCATATATTTT. This sequence joins TRBV6-1 and TRBJ1-3; TRBD1 agrees at 8 bases. This CDR3 has 15 amino acids. With V trimmed by 2 bases and J by 1 base, 1 base remained unmatched. CDR1 MNHNS and CDR2 SASEGT come from the germline V gene.

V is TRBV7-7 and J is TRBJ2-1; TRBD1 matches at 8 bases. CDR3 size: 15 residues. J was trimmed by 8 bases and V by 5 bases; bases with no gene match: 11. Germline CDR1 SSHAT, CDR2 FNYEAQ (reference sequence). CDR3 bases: TGTGCCAGCAGCCCCACGGACAGGGAGGAGGATGAGCAGTTCTTC. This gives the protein CASSPTDREEDEQFF.

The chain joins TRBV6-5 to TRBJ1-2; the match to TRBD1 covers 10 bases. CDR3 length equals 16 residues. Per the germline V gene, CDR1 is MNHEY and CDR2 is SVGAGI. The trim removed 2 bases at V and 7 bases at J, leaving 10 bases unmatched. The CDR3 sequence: CASSYNPRQGARGYTF. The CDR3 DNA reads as TGTGCCAGCAGTTACAACCCGAGACAGGGGGCCCGTGGCTACACCTTC.

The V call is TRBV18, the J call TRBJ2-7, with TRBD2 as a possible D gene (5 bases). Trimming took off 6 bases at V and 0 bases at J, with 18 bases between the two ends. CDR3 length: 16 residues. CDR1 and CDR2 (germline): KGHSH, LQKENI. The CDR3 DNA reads TGTGCCAGCTCGCTCCAGCCCGGCCTAGCCTCCTACGAGCAGTACTTC. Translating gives CASSLQPGLASYEQYF.

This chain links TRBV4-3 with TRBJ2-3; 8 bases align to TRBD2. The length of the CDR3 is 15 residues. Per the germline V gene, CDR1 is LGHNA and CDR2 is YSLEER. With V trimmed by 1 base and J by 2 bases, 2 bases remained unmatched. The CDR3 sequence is CASSQAGGNTDTQYF. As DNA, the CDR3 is TGCGCCAGCAGCCAAGCGGGGGGGAACACAGATACGCAGTATTTT.

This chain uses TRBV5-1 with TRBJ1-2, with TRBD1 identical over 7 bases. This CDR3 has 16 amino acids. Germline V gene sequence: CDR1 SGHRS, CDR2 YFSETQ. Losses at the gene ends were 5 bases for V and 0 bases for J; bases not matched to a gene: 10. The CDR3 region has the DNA TGCGCCAGCAGGGGGGCGACAGGGAAAGCTAACTATGGCTACACCTTC. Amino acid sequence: CASRGATGKANYGYTF.

Written as DNA, the CDR3 is TGTGCCAGCACCATAGCGGGGGGCCGCTCCACTACCCACGAGCAGTACTTC. Residues: CASTIAGGRSTTHEQYF. V and J are TRBV2 and TRBJ2-7, with 10 bases fitting TRBD2. J was trimmed by 5 bases and V by 7 bases; bases with no gene match: 17. Per the germline V gene, CDR1 is SNHLY and CDR2 is FYNNEI. CDR3 length: 17 residues.

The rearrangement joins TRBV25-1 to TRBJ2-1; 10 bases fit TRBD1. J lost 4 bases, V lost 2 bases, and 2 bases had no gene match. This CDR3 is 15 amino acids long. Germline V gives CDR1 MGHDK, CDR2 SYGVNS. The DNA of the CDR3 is TGTGCCAGCAGTGAAAGGACAGGGGGATACAATGAGCAGTTCTTC. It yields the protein CASSERTGGYNEQFF.

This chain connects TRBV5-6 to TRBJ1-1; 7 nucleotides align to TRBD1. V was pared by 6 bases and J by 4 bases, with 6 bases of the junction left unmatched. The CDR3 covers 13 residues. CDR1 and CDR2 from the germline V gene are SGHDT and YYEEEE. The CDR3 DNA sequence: TGTGCCAGCACCCAAACAGGGGCCACTGAAGCTTTCTTT. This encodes CASTQTGATEAFF.

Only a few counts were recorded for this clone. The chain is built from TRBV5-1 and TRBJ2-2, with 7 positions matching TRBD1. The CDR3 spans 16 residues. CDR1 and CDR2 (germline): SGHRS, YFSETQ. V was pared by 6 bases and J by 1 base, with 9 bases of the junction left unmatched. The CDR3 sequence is CASTPRGQRNTGELFF. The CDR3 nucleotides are TGCGCCAGCACCCCCCGGGGACAGAGGAACACCGGGGAGCTGTTTTTT. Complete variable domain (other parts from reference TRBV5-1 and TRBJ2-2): KAGVTQTPRYLIKTRGQQVTLSCSPISGHRSVSWYQQTPGQGLQFLFEYFSETQRNKGNFPGRFSGRQFSNSRSEMNVSTLELGDSALYLCASTPRGQRNTGELFFGEGSRLTVL.

CDR3 amino acids: CASSYQGPYNSPLHF. The CDR3 DNA is TGTGCCAGCAGTTACCAGGGCCCCTATAATTCACCCCTCCACTTT. V gene TRBV6-2 or TRBV6-3 combines with J gene TRBJ1-6, with D perhaps matching TRBD1 (5 bases). The CDR3 sequence is 15 residues long. V was clipped by 2 bases and J by 2 bases, with 7 bases between them. CDR1 is MNHEY, CDR2 SVGEGT, per germline.

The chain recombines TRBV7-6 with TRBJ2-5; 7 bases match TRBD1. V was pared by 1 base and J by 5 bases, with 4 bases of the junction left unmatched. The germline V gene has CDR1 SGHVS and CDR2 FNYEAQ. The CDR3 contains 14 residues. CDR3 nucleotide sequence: TGTGCCAGCAGCTTAGAGCCGGGACAGGAGACCCAGTACTTC. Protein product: CASSLEPGQETQYF.

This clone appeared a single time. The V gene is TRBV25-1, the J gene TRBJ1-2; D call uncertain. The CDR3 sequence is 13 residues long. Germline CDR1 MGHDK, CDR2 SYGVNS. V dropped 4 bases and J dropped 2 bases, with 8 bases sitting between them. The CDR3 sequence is CASSVTINYGYTF. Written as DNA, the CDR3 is TGTGCCAGCAGTGTGACAATAAACTATGGCTACACCTTC.

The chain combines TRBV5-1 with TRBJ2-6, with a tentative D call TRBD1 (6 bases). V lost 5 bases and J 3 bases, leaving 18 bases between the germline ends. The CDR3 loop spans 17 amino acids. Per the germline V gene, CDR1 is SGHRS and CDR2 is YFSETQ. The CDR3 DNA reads TGCGCCAGCAGACTTGGGGGCCCTGGGGGTGGGGCCAACGTCCTGACTTTC. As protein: CASRLGGPGGGANVLTF.